Listed below are T cell receptor beta chains from one sample, sequenced in a study of neurological immune-mediated disorders. One entry per CDR3 protein results from TCRdb running MiXCR on the 5' RACE reads. This table has more than 50,000 distinct CDR3 sequences, approximately 8.4% appearing once. Material: PBMCs. The receptors here all came from a woman in her thirties or forties in good health. The CDR3 runs from the conserved cysteine through the conserved F or W. The D gene is left open where the match is weak. Size tells how often a clone was seen (once, few, many) or the class of an expanded clone, and some rows leave it out.

D: .; length: 13; size: .; J: TRBJ1-2; V: TRBV5-1; CDR3: CASSFDTGGGYTF; DNA: TGCGCCAGCAGCTTTGACACCGGCGGGGGCTACACCTTC
D: .; length: 15; size: many; J: TRBJ2-7; V: TRBV7-3; CDR3: CASSLTQGTFYEQYF; DNA: TGTGCCAGCAGCTTAACACAAGGGACATTCTACGAGCAGTACTTC
D: .; length: 14; size: many; J: TRBJ2-2; V: TRBV4-3; CDR3: CASSRTGNTGELFF; DNA: TGCGCCAGTTCCCGGACGGGGAACACCGGGGAGCTGTTTTTT
D: TRBD1; length: 14; size: .; J: TRBJ2-3; V: TRBV20-1; CDR3: CSARTGGTADTQYF; DNA: TGCAGTGCCCGGACAGGGGGTACCGCAGATACGCAGTATTTT
D: TRBD2; length: 16; size: many; J: TRBJ2-3; V: TRBV27; CDR3: CASSLREGRGTDTQYF; DNA: TGTGCCAGCAGTTTAAGGGAGGGAAGGGGCACAGATACGCAGTATTTT
D: TRBD1; length: 15; size: many; J: TRBJ1-1; V: TRBV6-2/TRBV6-3; CDR3: CASRPGQATNTEAFF; DNA: TGTGCCAGCAGACCGGGACAGGCAACGAACACTGAAGCTTTCTTT
D: .; length: 16; size: many; J: TRBJ1-5; V: TRBV4-1; CDR3: CASSQVEVGSNQPQHF; DNA: TGCGCCAGCAGCCAAGTCGAGGTCGGCTCTAATCAGCCCCAGCATTTT
D: TRBD1; length: 12; size: many; J: TRBJ1-2; V: TRBV12-3/TRBV12-4; CDR3: CASGQGNYGYTF; DNA: TGTGCCAGCGGACAGGGCAACTATGGCTACACCTTC
D: .; length: 15; size: many; J: TRBJ2-5; V: TRBV4-3; CDR3: CASSQARGAYRTQYF; DNA: TGCGCCAGCAGCCAAGCCCGGGGGGCCTACCGGACCCAGTACTTC
D: .; length: 13; size: many; J: TRBJ1-4; V: TRBV5-1; CDR3: CASSLGVGEKLFF; DNA: TGCGCCAGCAGCTTGGGAGTTGGTGAAAAACTGTTTTTT
D: TRBD1; length: 12; size: many; J: TRBJ2-7; V: TRBV7-9; CDR3: CASSSQGVEQYF; DNA: TGTGCCAGCAGCTCCCAGGGGGTCGAGCAGTACTTC
D: .; length: 15; size: many; J: TRBJ1-1; V: TRBV9; CDR3: CASSVVPGGSTEAFF; DNA: TGTGCCAGCAGCGTAGTACCGGGGGGGAGCACTGAAGCTTTCTTT
D: .; length: 14; size: many; J: TRBJ2-4; V: TRBV5-1; CDR3: CASSLDNGVNIQYF; DNA: TGCGCCAGCAGCTTGGACAACGGGGTAAACATTCAGTACTTC
D: TRBD2; length: 16; size: many; J: TRBJ2-2; V: TRBV20-1; CDR3: CSARLAGGGNTGELFF; DNA: TGCAGTGCTAGACTAGCGGGAGGAGGAAACACCGGGGAGCTGTTTTTT